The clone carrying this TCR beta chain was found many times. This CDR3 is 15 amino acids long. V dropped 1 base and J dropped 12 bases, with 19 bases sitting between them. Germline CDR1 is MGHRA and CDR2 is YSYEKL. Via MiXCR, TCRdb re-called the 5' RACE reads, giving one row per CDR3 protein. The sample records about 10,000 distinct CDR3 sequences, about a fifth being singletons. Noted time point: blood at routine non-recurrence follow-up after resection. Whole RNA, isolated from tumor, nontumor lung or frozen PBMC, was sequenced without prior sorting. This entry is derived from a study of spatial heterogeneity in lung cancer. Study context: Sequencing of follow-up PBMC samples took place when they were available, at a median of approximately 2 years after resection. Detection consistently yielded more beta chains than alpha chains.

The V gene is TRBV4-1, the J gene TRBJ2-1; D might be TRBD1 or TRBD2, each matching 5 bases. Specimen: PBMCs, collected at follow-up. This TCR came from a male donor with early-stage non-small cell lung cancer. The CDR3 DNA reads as TGCGCCAGCAGCCAAGTGGGACCGAGAACTGATGGGCAGTTCTTC. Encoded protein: CASSQVGPRTDGQFF.